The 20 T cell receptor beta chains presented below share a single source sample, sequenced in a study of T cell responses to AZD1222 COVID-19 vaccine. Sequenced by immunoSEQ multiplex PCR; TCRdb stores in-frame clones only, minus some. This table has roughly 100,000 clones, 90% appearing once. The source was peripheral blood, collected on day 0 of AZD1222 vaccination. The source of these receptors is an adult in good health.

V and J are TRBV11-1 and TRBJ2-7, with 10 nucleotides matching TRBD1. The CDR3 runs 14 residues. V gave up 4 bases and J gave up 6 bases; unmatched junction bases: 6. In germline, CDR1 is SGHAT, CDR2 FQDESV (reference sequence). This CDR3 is CASSYTGTGAEQYF. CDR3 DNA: TGTGCCAGCAGCTACACCGGGACAGGGGCCGAGCAGTACTTC.

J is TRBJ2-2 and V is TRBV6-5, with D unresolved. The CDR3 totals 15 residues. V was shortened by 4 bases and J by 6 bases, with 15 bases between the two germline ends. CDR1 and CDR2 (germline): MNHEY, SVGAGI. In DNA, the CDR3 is TGTGCCAGCAGTTTTCGGGTAGATGGGGCCGGGGAGCTGTTTTTT. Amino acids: CASSFRVDGAGELFF.

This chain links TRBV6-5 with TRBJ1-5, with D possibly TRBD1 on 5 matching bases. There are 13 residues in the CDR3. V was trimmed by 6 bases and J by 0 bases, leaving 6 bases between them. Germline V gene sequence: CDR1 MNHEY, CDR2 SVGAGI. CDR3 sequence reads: CASSGHSNQPQHF. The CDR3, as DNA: TGTGCCAGCAGCGGACATAGCAATCAGCCCCAGCATTTT.

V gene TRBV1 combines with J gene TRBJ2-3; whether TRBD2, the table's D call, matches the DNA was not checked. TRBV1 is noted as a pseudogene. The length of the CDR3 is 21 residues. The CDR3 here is CTSSQPTVADCPIMGTDTQYF. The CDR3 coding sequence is TGCACCAGCAGCCAACCAACGGTAGCGGATTGCCCGATTATGGGCACAGATACGCAGTATTTT.

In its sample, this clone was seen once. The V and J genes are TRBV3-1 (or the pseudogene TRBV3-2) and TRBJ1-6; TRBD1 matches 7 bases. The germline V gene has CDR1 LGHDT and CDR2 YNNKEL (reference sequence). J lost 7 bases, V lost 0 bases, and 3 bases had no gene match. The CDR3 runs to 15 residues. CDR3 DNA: TGTGCCAGCAGCCAAGAACAGGGGTGGAATTCACCCCTCCACTTT. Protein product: CASSQEQGWNSPLHF.

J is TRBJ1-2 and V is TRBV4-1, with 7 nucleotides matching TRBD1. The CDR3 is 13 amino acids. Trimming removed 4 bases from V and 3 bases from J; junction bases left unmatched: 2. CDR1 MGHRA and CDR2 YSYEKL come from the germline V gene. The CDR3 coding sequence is TGCGCCAGCAGCCCCAGGGGGGACTATGGCTACACCTTC. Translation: CASSPRGDYGYTF.

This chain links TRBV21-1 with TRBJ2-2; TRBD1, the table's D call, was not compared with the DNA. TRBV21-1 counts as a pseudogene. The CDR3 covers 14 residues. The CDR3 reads CASWDRTNTGELFF. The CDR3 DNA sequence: TGTGCCAGCTGGGACAGGACGAACACCGGGGAGCTGTTTTTT.

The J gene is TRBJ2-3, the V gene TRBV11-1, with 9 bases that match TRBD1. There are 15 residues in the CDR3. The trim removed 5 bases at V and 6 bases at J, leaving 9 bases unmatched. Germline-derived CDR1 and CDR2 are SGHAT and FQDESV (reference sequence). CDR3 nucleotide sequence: TGTGCCAGCAGCCCCGGACAGGGGCCCACGGATACGCAGTATTTT. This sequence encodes CASSPGQGPTDTQYF.

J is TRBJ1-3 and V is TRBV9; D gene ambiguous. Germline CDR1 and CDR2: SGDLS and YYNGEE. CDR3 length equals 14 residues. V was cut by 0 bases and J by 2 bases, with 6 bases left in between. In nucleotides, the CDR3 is TGTGCCAGCAGCGTAGGGCAGACTGGAAACACCATATATTTT. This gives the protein CASSVGQTGNTIYF.

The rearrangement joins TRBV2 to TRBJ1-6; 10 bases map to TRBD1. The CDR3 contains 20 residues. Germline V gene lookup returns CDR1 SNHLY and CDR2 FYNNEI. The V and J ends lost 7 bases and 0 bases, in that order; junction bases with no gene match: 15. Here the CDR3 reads CASTRAGGQGQSSYNSPLHF. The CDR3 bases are TGTGCCAGCACCAGGGCGGGGGGACAGGGGCAGAGCTCCTATAATTCACCCCTCCACTTT. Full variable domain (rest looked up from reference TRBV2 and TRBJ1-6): EPEVTQTPSHQVTQMGQEVILRCVPISNHLYFYWYRQILGQKVEFLVSFYNNEISEKSEIFDDQFSVERPDGSNFTLKIRSTKLEDSAMYFCASTRAGGQGQSSYNSPLHFGNGTRLTVT.

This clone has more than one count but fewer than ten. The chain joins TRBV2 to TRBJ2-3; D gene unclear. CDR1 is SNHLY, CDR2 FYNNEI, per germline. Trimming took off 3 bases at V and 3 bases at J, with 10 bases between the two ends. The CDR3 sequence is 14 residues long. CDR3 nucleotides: TGTGCCAGCAGTGACATAGTGGGGACAGATACGCAGTATTTT. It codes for CASSDIVGTDTQYF.

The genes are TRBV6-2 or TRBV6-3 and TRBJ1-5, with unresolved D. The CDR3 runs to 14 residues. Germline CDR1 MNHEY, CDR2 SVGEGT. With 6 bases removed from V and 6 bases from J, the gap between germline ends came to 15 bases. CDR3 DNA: TGTGCCAGCAGCCCCACGTCGGGGAGTCAGCCCCAGCATTTT. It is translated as CASSPTSGSQPQHF.

CDR3: CASSQSRRRQPTDSNQPQHF. CDR3 DNA sequence: TGCGCCAGCAGTCAATCGAGGAGGCGGCAGCCTACAGATAGCAATCAGCCCCAGCATTTT. The gene calls are TRBV23-1 and TRBJ1-5; D call uncertain. TRBV23-1 is an open reading frame, and its role is uncertain. The CDR3 loop spans 20 amino acids. The V and J ends lost 0 bases and 0 bases respectively, with 21 bases between them.

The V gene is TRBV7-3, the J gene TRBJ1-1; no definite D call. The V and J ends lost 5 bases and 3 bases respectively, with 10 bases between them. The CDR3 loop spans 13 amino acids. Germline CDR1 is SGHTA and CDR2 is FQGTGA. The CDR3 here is CASSNPVDTEAFF. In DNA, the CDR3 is TGTGCCAGCAGCAATCCAGTAGACACTGAAGCTTTCTTT.

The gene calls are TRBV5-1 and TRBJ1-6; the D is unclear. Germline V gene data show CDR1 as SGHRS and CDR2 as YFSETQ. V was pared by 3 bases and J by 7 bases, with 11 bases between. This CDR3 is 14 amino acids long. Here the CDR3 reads CASSWEGSNSPLHF. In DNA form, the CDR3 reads TGCGCCAGCAGCTGGGAAGGATCAAATTCACCCCTCCACTTT. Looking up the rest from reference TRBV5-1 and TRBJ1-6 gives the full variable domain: KAGVTQTPRYLIKTRGQQVTLSCSPISGHRSVSWYQQTPGQGLQFLFEYFSETQRNKGNFPGRFSGRQFSNSRSEMNVSTLELGDSALYLCASSWEGSNSPLHFGNGTRLTVT.

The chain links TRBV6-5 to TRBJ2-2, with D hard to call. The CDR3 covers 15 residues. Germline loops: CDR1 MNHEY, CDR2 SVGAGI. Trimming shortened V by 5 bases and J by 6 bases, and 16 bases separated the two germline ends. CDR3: CASSPGAMPAGELFF. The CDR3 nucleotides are TGTGCCAGCAGTCCCGGTGCAATGCCTGCCGGGGAGCTGTTTTTT.

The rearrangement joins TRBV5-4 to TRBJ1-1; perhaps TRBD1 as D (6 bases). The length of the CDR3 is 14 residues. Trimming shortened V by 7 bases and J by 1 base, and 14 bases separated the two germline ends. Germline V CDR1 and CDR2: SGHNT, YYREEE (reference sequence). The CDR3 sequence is CASLSTTGNTEAFF. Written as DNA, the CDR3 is TGTGCCAGCCTTTCGACGACAGGGAACACTGAAGCTTTCTTT. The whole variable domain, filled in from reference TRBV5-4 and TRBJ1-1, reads ETGVTQSPTHLIKTRGQQVTLRCSSQSGHNTVSWYQQALGQGPQFIFQYYREEENGRGNFPPRFSGLQFPNYSSELNVNALELDDSALYLCASLSTTGNTEAFFGQGTRLTVV.

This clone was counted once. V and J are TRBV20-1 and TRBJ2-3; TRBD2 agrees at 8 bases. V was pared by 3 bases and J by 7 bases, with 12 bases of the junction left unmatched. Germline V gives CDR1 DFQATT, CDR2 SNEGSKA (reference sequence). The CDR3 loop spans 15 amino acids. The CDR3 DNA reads TGCAGTGCTAGTCCCGAGACTAGCGTCAGGTATACGCAGTATTTT. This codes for CSASPETSVRYTQYF.

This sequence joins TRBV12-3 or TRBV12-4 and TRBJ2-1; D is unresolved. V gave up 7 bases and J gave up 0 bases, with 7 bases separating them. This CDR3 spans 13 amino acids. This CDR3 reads CASTYSSYNEQFF. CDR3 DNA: TGTGCCAGCACGTACAGCTCCTACAATGAGCAGTTCTTC.

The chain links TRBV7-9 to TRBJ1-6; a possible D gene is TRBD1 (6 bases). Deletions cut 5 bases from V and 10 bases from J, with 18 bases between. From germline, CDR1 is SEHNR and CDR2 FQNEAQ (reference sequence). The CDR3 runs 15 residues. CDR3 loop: CASSPPSGEGSPLHF. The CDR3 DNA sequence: TGTGCCAGCAGCCCCCCTTCAGGGGAGGGATCACCCCTCCACTTT.